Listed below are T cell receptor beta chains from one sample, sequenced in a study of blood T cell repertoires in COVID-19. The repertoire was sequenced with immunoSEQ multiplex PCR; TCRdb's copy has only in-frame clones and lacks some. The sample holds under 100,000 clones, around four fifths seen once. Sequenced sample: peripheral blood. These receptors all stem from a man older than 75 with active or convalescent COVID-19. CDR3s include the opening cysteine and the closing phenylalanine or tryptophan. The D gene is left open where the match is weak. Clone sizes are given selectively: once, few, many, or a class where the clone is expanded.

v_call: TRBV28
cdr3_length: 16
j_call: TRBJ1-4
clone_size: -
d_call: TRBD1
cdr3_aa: CASSFTRTGGNEKLFF
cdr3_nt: TGTGCCAGCAGTTTTACCCGGACAGGGGGGAATGAAAAACTGTTTTTT

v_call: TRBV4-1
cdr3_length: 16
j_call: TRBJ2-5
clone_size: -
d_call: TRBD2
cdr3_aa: CASSQFIAGDGGTQYF
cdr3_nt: TGCGCCAGCAGCCAATTCATTGCGGGAGATGGGGGGACCCAGTACTTC

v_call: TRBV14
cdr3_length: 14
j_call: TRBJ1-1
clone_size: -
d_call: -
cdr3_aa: CASSQDSYRDQAFF
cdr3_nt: TGTGCCAGCAGCCAAGATTCGTACAGGGACCAAGCTTTCTTT

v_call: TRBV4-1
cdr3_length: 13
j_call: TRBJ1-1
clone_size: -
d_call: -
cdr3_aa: CASKGVEKTEAFF
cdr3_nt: TGCGCCAGCAAGGGGGTTGAGAAGACTGAAGCTTTCTTT

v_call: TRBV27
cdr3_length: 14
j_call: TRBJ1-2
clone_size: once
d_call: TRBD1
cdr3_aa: CASSPNRGLGGYTF
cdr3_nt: TGTGCCAGCAGTCCTAACAGGGGACTTGGTGGCTACACCTTC

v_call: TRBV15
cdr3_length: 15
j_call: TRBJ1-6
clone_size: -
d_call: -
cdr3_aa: CATEKDRTRNSPLHF
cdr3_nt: TGTGCCACTGAGAAAGACAGAACGAGAAATTCACCCCTCCACTTT

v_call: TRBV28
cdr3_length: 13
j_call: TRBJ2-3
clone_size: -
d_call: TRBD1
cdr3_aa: CASRRQGGDTQYF
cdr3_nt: TGTGCCAGCCGAAGACAGGGTGGCGATACGCAGTATTTT

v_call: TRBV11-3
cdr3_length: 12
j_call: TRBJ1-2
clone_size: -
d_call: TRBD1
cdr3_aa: CATATGSSGYTF
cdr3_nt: TGTGCCACCGCGACAGGGTCGTCTGGCTACACCTTC

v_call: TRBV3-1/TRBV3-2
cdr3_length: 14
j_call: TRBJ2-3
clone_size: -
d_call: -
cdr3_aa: CASSQAGQTDTQYF
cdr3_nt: TGTGCCAGCAGCCAAGCCGGACAGACAGATACGCAGTATTTT

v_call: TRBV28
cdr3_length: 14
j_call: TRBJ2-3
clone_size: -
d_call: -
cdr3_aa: CASRPPWRADTQYF
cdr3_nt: TGTGCCAGCAGGCCCCCTTGGAGGGCAGATACGCAGTATTTT

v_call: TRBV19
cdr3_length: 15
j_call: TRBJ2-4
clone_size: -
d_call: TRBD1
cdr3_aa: CASSIAGTGGWIQYF
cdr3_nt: TGTGCCAGTAGTATAGCGGGTACAGGGGGTTGGATTCAGTACTTC

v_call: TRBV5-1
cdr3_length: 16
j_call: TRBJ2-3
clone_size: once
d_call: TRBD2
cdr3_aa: CASSFTSGGSTDTQYF
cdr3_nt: TGCGCCAGCAGCTTCACTAGCGGTGGTAGCACAGATACGCAGTATTTT

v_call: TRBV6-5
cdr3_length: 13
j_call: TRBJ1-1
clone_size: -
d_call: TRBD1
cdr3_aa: CASASQGITEAFF
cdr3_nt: TGTGCCAGCGCATCACAGGGGATCACTGAAGCTTTCTTT

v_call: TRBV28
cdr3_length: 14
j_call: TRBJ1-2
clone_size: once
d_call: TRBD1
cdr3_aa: CASSLWRTGDGYTF
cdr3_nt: TGTGCCAGCAGTTTATGGAGGACAGGGGATGGCTACACCTTC

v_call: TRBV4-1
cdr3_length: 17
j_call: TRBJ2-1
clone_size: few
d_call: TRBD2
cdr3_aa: CASSQDLAGNPYNEQFF
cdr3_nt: TGCGCCAGCAGCCAAGATCTAGCGGGAAACCCCTACAATGAGCAGTTCTTC

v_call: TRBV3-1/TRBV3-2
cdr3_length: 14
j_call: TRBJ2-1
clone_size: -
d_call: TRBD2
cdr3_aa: CASSPGLAGDEQFF
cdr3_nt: TGTGCCAGCAGCCCCGGACTAGCTGGGGATGAGCAGTTCTTC

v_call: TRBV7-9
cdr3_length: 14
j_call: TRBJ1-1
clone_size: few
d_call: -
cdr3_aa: CASSFFAGNTEAFF
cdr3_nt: TGTGCCAGCAGCTTTTTTGCGGGGAACACTGAAGCTTTCTTT

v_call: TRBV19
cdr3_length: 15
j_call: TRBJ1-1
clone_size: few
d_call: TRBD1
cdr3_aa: CASRRQGAMNTEAFF
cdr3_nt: TGTGCCAGTAGAAGGCAGGGGGCTATGAACACTGAAGCTTTCTTT

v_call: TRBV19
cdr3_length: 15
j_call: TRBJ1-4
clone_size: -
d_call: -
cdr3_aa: CASSIRQNKNEKLFF
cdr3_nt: TGTGCCAGTAGTATAAGACAGAACAAGAATGAAAAACTGTTTTTT

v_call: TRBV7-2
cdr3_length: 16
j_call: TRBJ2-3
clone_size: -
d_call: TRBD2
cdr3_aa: CASSLLGGRGTDTQYF
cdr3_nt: TGTGCCAGCAGCTTACTTGGAGGGAGGGGCACAGATACGCAGTATTTT

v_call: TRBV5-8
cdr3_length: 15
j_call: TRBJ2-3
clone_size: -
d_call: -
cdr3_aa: CASMSGQRRRDTQYF
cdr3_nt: TGTGCCAGCATGTCAGGACAGCGCCGAAGAGATACGCAGTATTTT

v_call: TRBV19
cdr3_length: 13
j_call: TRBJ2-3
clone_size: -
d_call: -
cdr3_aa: CASSIRGLDTQYF
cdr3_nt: TGTGCCAGTAGTATAAGGGGGTTAGATACGCAGTATTTT

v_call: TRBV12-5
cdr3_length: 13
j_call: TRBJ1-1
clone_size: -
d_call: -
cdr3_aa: CASGLYGSTEAFF
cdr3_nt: TGTGCTAGTGGTTTGTATGGGAGCACTGAAGCTTTCTTT

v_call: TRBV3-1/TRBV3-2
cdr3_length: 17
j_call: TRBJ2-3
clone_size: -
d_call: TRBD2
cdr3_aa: CASSQGPGGGRRDTQYF
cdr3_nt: TGTGCCAGCAGCCAAGGGCCGGGGGGAGGGCGACGGGATACGCAGTATTTT

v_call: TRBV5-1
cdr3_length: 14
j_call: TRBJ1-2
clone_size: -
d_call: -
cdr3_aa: CASSLEINNYGYTF
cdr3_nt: TGCGCCAGCAGCTTGGAAATAAATAACTATGGCTACACCTTC

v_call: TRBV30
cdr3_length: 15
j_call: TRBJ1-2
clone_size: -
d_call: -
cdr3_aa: CACPSSGATVYGYTF
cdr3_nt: TGTGCCTGTCCCTCGAGCGGGGCCACTGTCTATGGCTACACCTTC

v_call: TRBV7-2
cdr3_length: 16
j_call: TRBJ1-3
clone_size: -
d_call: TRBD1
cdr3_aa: CASSSHRGGSGNTIYF
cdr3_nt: TGTGCCAGCAGCTCCCACAGGGGAGGCTCTGGAAACACCATATATTTT

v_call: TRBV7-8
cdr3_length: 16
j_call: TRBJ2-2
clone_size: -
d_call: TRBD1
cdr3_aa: CASRHRGPANTGELFF
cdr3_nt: TGTGCCAGCAGGCACAGGGGCCCCGCGAACACCGGGGAGCTGTTTTTT

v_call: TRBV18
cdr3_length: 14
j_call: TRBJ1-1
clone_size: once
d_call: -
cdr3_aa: CASSPISVNTEAFF
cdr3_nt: TGTGCCAGCTCACCAATTTCAGTGAACACTGAAGCTTTCTTT

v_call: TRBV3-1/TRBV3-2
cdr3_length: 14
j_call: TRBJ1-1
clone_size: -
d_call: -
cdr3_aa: CASSQRGGVTEAFF
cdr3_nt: TGTGCCAGCAGCCAAAGGGGAGGGGTGACTGAAGCTTTCTTT

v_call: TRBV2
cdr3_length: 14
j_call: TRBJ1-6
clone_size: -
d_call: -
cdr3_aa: CASSLAERVSPLHF
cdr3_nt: TGTGCCAGCAGTCTGGCTGAACGGGTGTCACCCCTCCACTTT

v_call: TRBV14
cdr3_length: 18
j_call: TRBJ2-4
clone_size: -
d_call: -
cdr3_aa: CASSQAPGDSLAKNIQYF
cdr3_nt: TGTGCCAGCAGCCAAGCGCCGGGGGACAGCCTAGCCAAAAACATTCAGTACTTC

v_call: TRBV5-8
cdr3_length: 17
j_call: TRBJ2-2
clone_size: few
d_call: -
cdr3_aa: CASSSPRFRQNTGELFF
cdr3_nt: TGTGCCAGCAGTAGCCCCCGATTCCGGCAGAACACCGGGGAGCTGTTTTTT

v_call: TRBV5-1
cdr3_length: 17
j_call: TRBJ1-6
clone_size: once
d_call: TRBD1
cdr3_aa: CASSLGPGTGRNSPLHF
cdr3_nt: TGCGCCAGCAGCTTGGGGCCTGGGACAGGGAGGAATTCACCCCTCCACTTT

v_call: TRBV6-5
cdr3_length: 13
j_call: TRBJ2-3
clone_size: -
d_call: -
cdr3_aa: CASRKMGGDTQYF
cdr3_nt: TGTGCCAGCAGAAAGATGGGAGGAGATACGCAGTATTTT

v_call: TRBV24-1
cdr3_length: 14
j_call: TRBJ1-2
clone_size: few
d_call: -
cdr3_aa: CATSDETTRYGYTF
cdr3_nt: TGTGCCACCAGTGATGAGACGACAAGATATGGCTACACCTTC

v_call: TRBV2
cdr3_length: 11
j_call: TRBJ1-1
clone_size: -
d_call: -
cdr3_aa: CASRLNTEAFF
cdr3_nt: TGTGCCAGCCGGTTGAACACTGAAGCTTTCTTT

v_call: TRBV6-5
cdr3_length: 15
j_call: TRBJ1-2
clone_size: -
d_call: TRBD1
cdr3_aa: CASRTGQDPNYGYTF
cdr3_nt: TGTGCCAGCAGAACCGGACAGGACCCTAACTATGGCTACACCTTC

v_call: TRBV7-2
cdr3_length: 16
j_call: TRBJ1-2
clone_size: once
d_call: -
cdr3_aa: CASSLNPQGLPSGYTF
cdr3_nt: TGTGCCAGCAGCTTAAATCCTCAGGGTCTTCCCAGCGGCTACACCTTC

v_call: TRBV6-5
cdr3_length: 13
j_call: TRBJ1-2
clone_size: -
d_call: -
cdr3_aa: CATRDNNNYGYTF
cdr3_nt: TGTGCCACCCGGGACAATAATAACTATGGCTACACCTTC

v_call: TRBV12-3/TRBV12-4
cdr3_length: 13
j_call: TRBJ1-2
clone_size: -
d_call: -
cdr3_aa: CASSSRGKAGYTF
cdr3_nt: TGTGCCAGCAGTTCCCGGGGGAAGGCTGGCTACACCTTC

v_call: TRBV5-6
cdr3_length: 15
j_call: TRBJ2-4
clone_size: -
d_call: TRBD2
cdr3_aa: CASSYTTSGRNIQYF
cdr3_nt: TGTGCCAGCAGCTATACAACTAGCGGGAGAAACATTCAGTACTTC

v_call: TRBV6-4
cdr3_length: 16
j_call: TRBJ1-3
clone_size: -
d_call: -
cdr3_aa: CASLWEWHPSGNTIYF
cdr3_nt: TGTGCCAGCCTGTGGGAGTGGCACCCCTCTGGAAACACCATATATTTT

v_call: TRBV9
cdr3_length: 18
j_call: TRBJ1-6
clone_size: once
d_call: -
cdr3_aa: CASSPDRGVGSYNSPLHF
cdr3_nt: TGTGCCAGCAGCCCCGACCGGGGGGTGGGCTCCTATAATTCACCCCTCCACTTT

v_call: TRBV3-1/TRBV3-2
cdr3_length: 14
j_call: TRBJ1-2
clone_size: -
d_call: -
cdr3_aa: CASSQQPAAGGYTF
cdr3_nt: TGTGCCAGCAGCCAACAACCTGCCGCGGGGGGCTACACCTTC

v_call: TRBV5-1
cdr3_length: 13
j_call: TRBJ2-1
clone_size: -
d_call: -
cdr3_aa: CASSLGQINEQFF
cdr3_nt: TGCGCCAGCAGCTTGGGGCAAATCAATGAGCAGTTCTTC

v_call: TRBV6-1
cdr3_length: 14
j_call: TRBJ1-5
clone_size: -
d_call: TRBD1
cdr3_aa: CASSEGDRDQPQHF
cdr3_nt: TGTGCCAGCAGTGAAGGGGACAGGGATCAGCCCCAGCATTTT

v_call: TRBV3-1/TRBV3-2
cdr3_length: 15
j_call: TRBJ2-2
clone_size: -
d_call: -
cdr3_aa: CASSPGATVSGELFF
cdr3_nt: TGTGCCAGCAGCCCGGGAGCGACGGTCAGCGGGGAGCTGTTTTTT

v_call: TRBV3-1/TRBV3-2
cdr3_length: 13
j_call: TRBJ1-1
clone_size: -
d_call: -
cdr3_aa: CASSHDRGTEAFF
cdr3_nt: TGTGCCAGCAGCCATGACCGGGGGACTGAAGCTTTCTTT